The 15 T cell receptor beta chains in this list originate from one sample, sequenced in a study of blood T cell repertoires in COVID-19. Assay: immunoSEQ multiplex PCR; the TCRdb copy retains only in-frame clones and omits some. The repertoire holds 150,000 to 200,000 clones, with about nine tenths as singletons. The sample was PBMCs or T cells enriched from blood (not recorded which). Receptors were obtained from a woman between 18 and 30 years old who had recovered from COVID-19.

V is TRBV6-6 and J is TRBJ2-1; 8 nucleotides align to TRBD2. CDR3 length: 15 amino acids. Germline CDR1 is MNHNY and CDR2 is SVGAGI (reference sequence). The V gene end was trimmed by 4 bases and the J gene end by 1 base; junction bases not matched to a gene: 3. The CDR3 DNA reads TGTGCCAGCAGTTTCCGGGAGGGGTCCTACAATGAGCAGTTCTTC. This gives the protein CASSFREGSYNEQFF.

This chain connects TRBV9 to TRBJ2-1; the D gene is possibly TRBD2 (5 bases). Germline CDR1 and CDR2: SGDLS and YYNGEE. V lost 2 bases, J lost 4 bases, and 13 bases lay in between. This CDR3 is 15 amino acids long. The CDR3 sequence: CASSVVGSQYNEQFF. The CDR3 nucleotides read TGTGCCAGCAGCGTCGTTGGGAGCCAGTACAATGAGCAGTTCTTC.

The chain is built from TRBV7-2 and TRBJ2-7, with TRBD1 as a possible D gene (6 bases). V lost 1 base, J lost 2 bases, and 15 bases lay in between. The CDR3 sequence is 16 residues long. Germline V gene data show CDR1 as SGHTA and CDR2 as FQGNSA. The CDR3 here is CASSLVKGQRPYEQYF. CDR3 bases: TGTGCCAGCAGCTTAGTAAAGGGACAAAGACCCTACGAGCAGTACTTC.

The chain joins TRBV7-2 to TRBJ2-1, with D possibly matching TRBD2 (6 bases). The CDR3 loop spans 13 amino acids. The V end lost 1 base, the J end lost 10 bases, and 11 bases lay between the germline ends. The germline CDR1 and CDR2 sequences are SGHTA and FQGNSA. Here the CDR3 reads CASSLGWGVEQFF. Here the CDR3 DNA reads TGTGCCAGCAGCTTAGGTTGGGGGGTGGAGCAGTTCTTC.

The chain is built from TRBV15 and TRBJ2-2, with D perhaps matching TRBD1 (5 bases). Per the germline V gene, CDR1 is LNHNV and CDR2 is YYDKDF (reference sequence). The CDR3 covers 14 residues. V was cut by 4 bases and J by 7 bases, with 13 bases left in between. The CDR3 DNA sequence: TGTGCCACCAGCACCCGCAGGGTCAGCGGGGAGCTGTTTTTT. Protein product: CATSTRRVSGELFF. Filled out from reference TRBV15 and TRBJ2-2, the complete variable domain reads DAMVIQNPRYQVTQFGKPVTLSCSQTLNHNVMYWYQQKSSQAPKLLFHYYDKDFNNEADTPDNFQSRRPNTSFCFLDIRSPGLGDTAMYLCATSTRRVSGELFFGEGSRLTVL.

The V gene is TRBV5-8, the J gene TRBJ1-2; 9 bases are shared with TRBD1. Germline V gene lookup returns CDR1 SGHTS and CDR2 YDEGEE. The V gene end was trimmed by 4 bases and the J gene end by 9 bases; junction bases not matched to a gene: 13. CDR3 length: 15 amino acids. CDR3 protein: CASSPKGTGLLRYTF. DNA for the CDR3: TGTGCCAGCAGCCCTAAGGGGACAGGGCTTCTTCGCTACACCTTC.

The rearrangement links TRBV5-5 to TRBJ2-7; 9 bases line up with TRBD1. V lost 5 bases, J lost 3 bases, and 6 bases stayed unmatched. This CDR3 has 14 amino acids. Germline loops: CDR1 SGHKS, CDR2 YYEKEE (reference sequence). CDR3 region: CASRSTGQGYEQYF. For the CDR3, the DNA is TGTGCCAGCAGATCTACGGGACAGGGCTACGAGCAGTACTTC.

The table lists this clone with a count of one. The chain is built from TRBV3-1 (or the pseudogene TRBV3-2) and TRBJ1-4, with D tentatively TRBD1 (5 bases). Trimming removed 0 bases from V and 5 bases from J, with 7 bases in between. Germline CDR1 and CDR2: LGHDT and YNNKEL (reference sequence). The CDR3 totals 14 residues. CDR3 residues: CASSQEGRNEKLFF. CDR3 nucleotides: TGTGCCAGCAGCCAAGAGGGGCGGAATGAAAAACTGTTTTTT.

This clone was seen a handful of times. This chain uses TRBV7-2 with TRBJ2-7; 12 nucleotides align to TRBD2. Germline V lookup: CDR1 SGHTA, CDR2 FQGNSA. The CDR3 is 13 amino acids. V was pared by 5 bases and J by 6 bases, with 2 bases of the junction left unmatched. The CDR3 DNA reads TGTGCCAGCAGCCAACTAGCGGGAGGCGAGCAGTACTTC. Residues: CASSQLAGGEQYF.

This chain links TRBV5-1 with TRBJ1-1, with TRBD1 matching 8 bases. Germline V gene data show CDR1 as SGHRS and CDR2 as YFSETQ. The V gene end was trimmed by 4 bases and the J gene end by 5 bases; junction bases not matched to a gene: 7. The CDR3 sequence is 14 residues long. CDR3 bases: TGCGCCAGCAGCCAGACCAGGGGGCTTACTGAAGCTTTCTTT. Translated: CASSQTRGLTEAFF. The full variable domain, with the rest looked up from reference TRBV5-1 and TRBJ1-1, is KAGVTQTPRYLIKTRGQQVTLSCSPISGHRSVSWYQQTPGQGLQFLFEYFSETQRNKGNFPGRFSGRQFSNSRSEMNVSTLELGDSALYLCASSQTRGLTEAFFGQGTRLTVV.

The DNA for the CDR3 is TGTGCCAGCCGTAGCGGGGTTAGCACAGATACGCAGTATTTT. Its protein product is CASRSGVSTDTQYF. This chain connects TRBV18 to TRBJ2-3; 8 bases line up with TRBD2. Losses at the gene ends were 8 bases for V and 0 bases for J; bases not matched to a gene: 4. CDR3 length equals 14 residues. Germline V lookup: CDR1 KGHSH, CDR2 LQKENI. Looking up the rest from reference TRBV18 and TRBJ2-3 gives the full variable domain: NAGVMQNPRHLVRRRGQEARLRCSPMKGHSHVYWYRQLPEEGLKFMVYLQKENIIDESGMPKERFSAEFPKEGPSILRIQQVVRGDSAAYFCASRSGVSTDTQYFGPGTRLTVL.

The V and J genes are TRBV7-8 and TRBJ2-1, with 10 bases aligning to TRBD2. Germline V gives CDR1 SGHVS, CDR2 FQNEAQ. The trim removed 2 bases at V and 9 bases at J, leaving 7 bases unmatched. The CDR3 is made up of 15 amino acids. The CDR3, as DNA: TGTGCCAGCAGCTTATCCTCCCTAGCGGGAGCTGAGCAGTTCTTC. Its protein product is CASSLSSLAGAEQFF.

The chain couples TRBV19 to TRBJ2-7; 10 bases agree with TRBD1. The CDR3 contains 14 residues. In germline, CDR1 is LNHDA, CDR2 SQIVND (reference sequence). Losses at the gene ends were 9 bases for V and 1 base for J; bases not matched to a gene: 6. CDR3 sequence reads: CARGDRGPSYEQYF. CDR3 DNA sequence: TGTGCCAGGGGGGACAGGGGCCCTTCCTACGAGCAGTACTTC.

The chain uses TRBV9 and TRBJ1-1; no clear D gene. The ends were cut back, 2 bases at V and 1 base at J, with 15 bases in the middle. Germline V gene data show CDR1 as SGDLS and CDR2 as YYNGEE. The CDR3 loop spans 16 amino acids. The chain's CDR3 is CASSVTEIFPNTEAFF. The CDR3 DNA is TGTGCCAGCAGCGTTACAGAAATCTTTCCGAACACTGAAGCTTTCTTT.

CDR3 in DNA: TGTGCCAGCAGCGGGCGGGAGGGCGTGGACGAGCAGTACTTC. Residues: CASSGREGVDEQYF. The J gene is TRBJ2-7, the V gene TRBV4-2; TRBD2 aligns across 9 bases. The CDR3 extends over 14 amino acids. Trimming cost V 5 bases and J 5 bases; bases outside gene matches: 7. Germline loops: CDR1 LGHNA, CDR2 YNFKEQ.